This T cell receptor (beta chain) was sequenced in a study of response to subunit inactivated influenza vaccine (dated by TCRdb to between 2017 and 2018). For context, the study as a whole: To follow how T cells responded to a trivalent subunit inactivated influenza vaccine, the researchers relied on deep quantitative profiling of the T cell receptor repertoire. General conclusions and limits of the study: It was suggested by the authors that each seasonal influenza vaccination may recruit only a limited number of new T cells.

This clonotype was observed a handful of times. This clone's antigen is unknown. No per-base quality is available; no much larger clone lies one base away. V ends up 0 bases short and J 5 bases short, with an unmatched junction base count of 13. As encoded in the germline V gene, CDR1 is SGHAT while CDR2 is FQNNGV. Reading from cysteine to phenylalanine, the CDR3 counts 18 amino acids. The only DNA kept is the CDR3, 54 bases in frame from the first base. Libraries were prepared through RT-PCR. These reads were obtained on an Illumina HiSeq 2500. TCRdb's own reprocessing of the public reads used fastp at Q25 and MiXCR and kept productive beta chains. Identical CDR3 protein sequences are pooled into one entry, listed with their most common genes and DNA. This sample lists some 800,000 distinct CDR3 sequences; 20% to 25% were detected once. Roughly 10% of the sample belongs to the ten largest clones.

Sequenced here: PBMCs from blood, sampled roughly 5 days after vaccination. The TCR originated in a man aged 45 to 65 who received an inactivated influenza vaccine. Donor details come from another sample of the same person, matched by shared clones. The rearrangement combines TRBV11-2 with TRBJ2-5, with 9 junctional bases fitting TRBD2. The CDR3 in this case is CASSLDLGSGSSEETQYF. The DNA reads TGTGCCAGCAGCTTAGATCTGGGTAGCGGGAGTTCAGAGGAGACCCAGTACTTC.